The 29 T cell receptor beta chains below come from one sample, sequenced in a study of blood T cell repertoires in COVID-19. Profiling relied on immunoSEQ multiplex PCR, and the TCRdb table lists in-frame clones only, not all of them. Among roughly 49,000 clones listed, around four fifths were seen once. The sample taken for sequencing was peripheral blood. These receptors all stem from a human donor in a cohort sampled during active COVID-19.

The CDR3: CASSFGTSDEQYF. CDR3 DNA sequence: TGTGCCAGCAGCTTCGGTACGAGCGACGAGCAGTACTTC. The chain is built from TRBV7-2 and TRBJ2-7, with no clear D. The ends were cut back, 3 bases at V and 5 bases at J, with 11 bases in the middle. Germline V gene lookup returns CDR1 SGHTA and CDR2 FQGNSA. The CDR3 loop spans 13 amino acids.

This chain connects TRBV6-5 to TRBJ2-7; 9 bases map to TRBD2. J gave up 6 bases and V 7 bases, and 13 bases lay outside the gene matches. CDR1 is MNHEY, CDR2 SVGAGI, per germline. CDR3 size: 15 residues. For the CDR3, the DNA is TGTGCCAGCAAACCTCCGTTAGCGGGGGTCGTCGAGCAGTACTTC. Translated: CASKPPLAGVVEQYF.

The rearrangement uses TRBV20-1 and TRBJ1-4; D unclear. The CDR3 is 11 amino acids. With 1 base removed from V and 12 bases from J, the gap between germline ends came to 9 bases. In germline, CDR1 is DFQATT, CDR2 SNEGSKA (reference sequence). The CDR3 spells CSARGGLQLFF. The DNA for the CDR3 is TGCAGTGCTAGAGGAGGGCTACAACTGTTTTTT.

This chain links TRBV6-1 with TRBJ2-1, with TRBD2 identical over 9 bases. J was trimmed by 10 bases and V by 2 bases; bases with no gene match: 9. This CDR3 region has 15 residues. Per germline, CDR1 MNHNS and CDR2 SASEGT. The CDR3 reads CASSEQRGALGEQFF. DNA of the CDR3: TGTGCCAGCAGTGAACAGCGGGGGGCCCTGGGGGAGCAGTTCTTC.

The table lists this clone with a count of one. This chain joins TRBV12-3 or TRBV12-4 and TRBJ1-2; 8 bases line up with TRBD1. Trimming at V came to 6 bases and at J to 4 bases, leaving 4 bases not matched to a gene. There are 13 residues in the CDR3. The CDR3 bases are TGTGCCAGCAGCCCCACAGGGGGCTATGGCTACACCTTC. Protein sequence: CASSPTGGYGYTF.

CDR3 in DNA: TGTGCCAGCAGTGAGACAGGGGGCGTACAGCCCCAGCATTTT. Amino acids: CASSETGGVQPQHF. The chain has TRBV2 and TRBJ1-5; 10 positions match TRBD1. Per the germline V gene, CDR1 is SNHLY and CDR2 is FYNNEI. There are 14 residues in the CDR3. J gave up 7 bases and V 3 bases, and 3 bases lay outside the gene matches. Variable domain in full (rest from reference TRBV2 and TRBJ1-5): EPEVTQTPSHQVTQMGQEVILRCVPISNHLYFYWYRQILGQKVEFLVSFYNNEISEKSEIFDDQFSVERPDGSNFTLKIRSTKLEDSAMYFCASSETGGVQPQHFGDGTRLSIL.

This clone was seen more than once but under ten times. The chain couples TRBV29-1 to TRBJ2-4; the D gene is possibly TRBD1 (5 bases). This CDR3 has 15 amino acids. V was clipped by 0 bases and J by 0 bases, with 9 bases between them. In germline, CDR1 is SQVTM, CDR2 ANQGSEA. The CDR3 sequence is CSVEDLQGAKNIQYF. In DNA, the CDR3 is TGCAGCGTTGAAGATCTTCAGGGAGCCAAAAACATTCAGTACTTC.

V is TRBV19 and J is TRBJ2-1; 7 bases line up with TRBD1. J gave up 2 bases and V 6 bases, and 7 bases lay outside the gene matches. Germline V gene data show CDR1 as LNHDA and CDR2 as SQIVND (reference sequence). This CDR3 has 15 amino acids. The CDR3 nucleotides read TGTGCCAGTAGAACGGGACAGACCCCCTACAATGAGCAGTTCTTC. Encoded protein: CASRTGQTPYNEQFF.

V usage is TRBV28 and J usage is TRBJ2-7; the D gene is possibly TRBD2 (6 bases). The CDR3 length is 16 residues. Between the trimmed V and J ends, which lost 4 bases and 2 bases, there was a span of 18 bases. Germline-derived CDR1 and CDR2 are MDHEN and SYDVKM. DNA for the CDR3: TGTGCCAGCAGTTCGCCCTCCGGGGCGGGAACCTACGAGCAGTACTTC. This sequence encodes CASSSPSGAGTYEQYF. The variable domain in full, with the rest retrieved from reference TRBV28 and TRBJ2-7, is DVKVTQSSRYLVKRTGEKVFLECVQDMDHENMFWYRQDPGLGLRLIYFSYDVKMKEKGDIPEGYSVSREKKERFSLILESASTNQTSMYLCASSSPSGAGTYEQYFGPGTRLTVT.

This clone is a singleton in its sample. The rearrangement uses TRBV11-3 and TRBJ1-1, with D perhaps TRBD1 (5 bases). The CDR3 sequence is 14 residues long. In germline, CDR1 is SGHNT, CDR2 YENEEA. Between the trimmed V and J ends, which lost 2 bases and 4 bases, there was a span of 11 bases. The CDR3 spells CASSLRGLSTEAFF. In nucleotides, the CDR3 is TGTGCCAGCAGCTTAAGGGGATTAAGCACTGAAGCTTTCTTT.

The V gene is TRBV7-2, the J gene TRBJ2-7, with 10 bases matching TRBD2. The CDR3 covers 15 residues. J lost 1 base, V lost 5 bases, and 5 bases had no gene match. Germline lookup yields CDR1 SGHTA and CDR2 FQGNSA. The CDR3: CASSPGGLASYEQYF. The CDR3 region has the DNA TGTGCCAGCAGCCCCGGGGGACTAGCGTCCTACGAGCAGTACTTC. Supplemented by reference TRBV7-2 and TRBJ2-7, the full variable domain reads GAGVSQSPSNKVTEKGKDVELRCDPISGHTALYWYRQSLGQGLEFLIYFQGNSAPDKSGLPSDRFSAERTGGSVSTLTIQRTQQEDSAVYLCASSPGGLASYEQYFGPGTRLTVT.

This clone has just a few counts. The rearrangement uses TRBV5-4 and TRBJ2-7; D is perhaps TRBD1 (5 bases). This CDR3 contains 15 residues. Trimming removed 0 bases at V and 3 bases at J, with 13 bases between. The germline V gene encodes CDR1 SGHNT and CDR2 YYREEE (reference sequence). CDR3 DNA sequence: TGTGCCAGCAGCTTGGCCGCAGGGTCTATCTACGAGCAGTACTTC. Amino acid sequence: CASSLAAGSIYEQYF.

The rearrangement uses TRBV28 and TRBJ2-7; possibly TRBD1 for D (7 bases). CDR1 is MDHEN and CDR2 is SYDVKM in the germline V gene. The V end lost 3 bases, the J end lost 2 bases, and 11 bases lay between the germline ends. The CDR3 length is 14 residues. CDR3 sequence reads: CASSFPRGAYEQYF. CDR3 DNA sequence: TGTGCCAGCAGTTTCCCCAGGGGGGCCTACGAGCAGTACTTC.

V and J are TRBV7-2 and TRBJ2-7; tentatively, D is TRBD1 (6 bases). This CDR3 has 14 amino acids. The germline CDR1 and CDR2 sequences are SGHTA and FQGNSA. Trimming left V 5 bases short and J 1 base short, with 12 bases between. The CDR3 loop reads CASSTYRESYEQYF. In nucleotides, the CDR3 is TGTGCCAGCAGCACATACAGGGAATCCTACGAGCAGTACTTC.

CDR3 region: CASSFFDGTPNYGYTF. The CDR3 DNA sequence: TGTGCCAGCAGCTTCTTCGACGGGACACCTAACTATGGCTACACCTTC. V gene TRBV7-9 combines with J gene TRBJ1-2; D is possibly TRBD1 (6 bases). V gave up 3 bases and J gave up 0 bases, with 14 bases separating them. Germline CDR1 SEHNR, CDR2 FQNEAQ (reference sequence). This CDR3 is 16 amino acids long.

The gene calls are TRBV2 and TRBJ2-7, with D possibly matching TRBD2 (5 bases). V lost 5 bases and J 0 bases, leaving 11 bases between the germline ends. This CDR3 comprises 14 residues. Germline V lookup: CDR1 SNHLY, CDR2 FYNNEI. The CDR3 reads CASSSGLGSYEQYF. CDR3 bases: TGTGCCAGCAGTTCAGGACTTGGCTCCTACGAGCAGTACTTC.

This sequence joins TRBV2 and TRBJ1-5, with a weak D call TRBD1 (5 bases). CDR3 size: 17 residues. CDR1 SNHLY and CDR2 FYNNEI come from the germline V gene. V was trimmed by 2 bases and J by 0 bases, leaving 14 bases between them. CDR3 DNA: TGTGCCAGCAGTGAAAGTTCTGGGGGGAGTAGCAATCAGCCCCAGCATTTT. Residues: CASSESSGGSSNQPQHF.

The V gene is TRBV11-3, the J gene TRBJ2-7, with D maybe TRBD1 (7 bases). This CDR3 has 14 residues. Trimming removed 1 base from V and 4 bases from J, with 11 bases in between. Germline assignment: CDR1 SGHNT and CDR2 YENEEA. This CDR3 reads CASSLAAGGYEQYF. The CDR3 DNA sequence: TGTGCCAGCAGCTTAGCCGCAGGGGGGTACGAGCAGTACTTC.

The count of this clone is one. V and J are TRBV14 and TRBJ1-2, with D perhaps TRBD1 (5 bases). V was pared by 3 bases and J by 4 bases, with 12 bases between. Looked up from germline, CDR1 is SGHDN and CDR2 is FVKESK. The CDR3 runs 14 residues. For the CDR3, the DNA is TGTGCCAGCAGCCACCCAGGGTCCCCCTATGGCTACACCTTC. Amino acid sequence: CASSHPGSPYGYTF.

This chain uses TRBV29-1 with TRBJ1-4, with a tentative D call TRBD1 (5 bases). The germline gives CDR1 SQVTM, CDR2 ANQGSEA. The CDR3 runs to 13 residues. Between the trimmed V and J ends, which lost 6 bases and 3 bases, there was a span of 11 bases. Here the CDR3 reads CSVGVTANEKLFF. The CDR3 DNA reads as TGCAGCGTAGGGGTGACGGCTAATGAAAAACTGTTTTTT.

The chain joins TRBV9 to TRBJ1-2, with no clear D. V lost 2 bases to trimming and J lost 6 bases, with 11 bases between them. The CDR3 loop spans 13 amino acids. CDR1 is SGDLS, CDR2 YYNGEE, per germline. This chain's CDR3 is CASSVRNRHGYTF. The CDR3 DNA reads as TGTGCCAGCAGCGTGAGGAATCGGCATGGCTACACCTTC.

V and J are TRBV7-2 and TRBJ1-1, with D hard to call. Trimming removed 0 bases at V and 5 bases at J, with 10 bases between. Germline V gene data show CDR1 as SGHTA and CDR2 as FQGNSA. CDR3 length equals 14 residues. CDR3 bases: TGTGCCAGCAGCTTAGCAGGGAGCTCAACTGAAGCTTTCTTT. This gives the protein CASSLAGSSTEAFF.

The V call is TRBV6-4, the J call TRBJ2-6; 12 positions match TRBD1. This CDR3 has 19 amino acids. Germline CDR1 reads MRHNA; CDR2 reads SNTAGT. The J segment lost 0 bases and the V segment lost 5 bases, leaving 8 bases of the junction unmatched. CDR3 sequence reads: CASSSSGTGGSSGANVLTF. DNA of the CDR3: TGTGCCAGCAGTTCATCCGGGACAGGGGGCAGCTCTGGGGCCAACGTCCTGACTTTC.

This clone was seen a single time. The rearrangement uses TRBV21-1 and TRBJ1-6; the table's D call of TRBD1 was not tested on the DNA. TRBV21-1 is a pseudogene segment. The CDR3 loop spans 23 amino acids. The CDR3 DNA follows: TGTGCCAGCAGCAAAGGGGAAAGGGGTCTTCTGGTGGAACGACTCTCCTATAATTCACCCCTCCACTTT. The encoded protein is CASSKGERGLLVERLSYNSPLHF.

The CDR3 coding sequence is TGCAGCGTTTTCCTACAGGGAGATTTTTACTATGGCTACACCTTC. Protein sequence: CSVFLQGDFYYGYTF. This chain joins TRBV29-1 and TRBJ1-2; possibly TRBD1 for D (6 bases). V was pared by 5 bases and J by 3 bases, with 19 bases between. Germline CDR1 reads SQVTM; CDR2 reads ANQGSEA. CDR3 length: 15 residues.

This clone was recorded once. The chain employs TRBV4-2 and TRBJ2-7; 10 nucleotides match TRBD1. The germline gives CDR1 LGHNA, CDR2 YNFKEQ. The ends lost 1 base at V and 6 bases at J; junction bases unmatched: 9. This CDR3 is built from 16 residues. CDR3 sequence (DNA): TGTGCCAGCAGCCAAGGTCCGGGACAGGGGCCGGGCGAGCAGTACTTC. Residues: CASSQGPGQGPGEQYF.

The chain links TRBV6-5 to TRBJ1-5; weak D call: TRBD1 (6 bases). The germline gives CDR1 MNHEY, CDR2 SVGAGI. With 6 bases removed from V and 5 bases from J, the gap between germline ends came to 14 bases. The CDR3 sequence is 14 residues long. In DNA, the CDR3 is TGTGCCAGCAGCCGAAGAGGGGGTTATCAGCCCCAGCATTTT. This codes for CASSRRGGYQPQHF.

The chain carries TRBV5-5 and TRBJ2-5, with D unclear. The CDR3 is made up of 16 amino acids. CDR1 is SGHKS, CDR2 YYEKEE, per germline (reference sequence). Trimming removed 0 bases at V and 4 bases at J, with 16 bases between. The CDR3, as DNA: TGTGCCAGCAGCTTGGCGGCTAGTCGTGTACTAGAGACCCAGTACTTC. It is translated as CASSLAASRVLETQYF.

The rearrangement joins TRBV7-3 to TRBJ2-6; D is possibly TRBD2 (5 bases). Germline V lookup: CDR1 SGHTA, CDR2 FQGTGA. Trimming took off 6 bases at V and 5 bases at J, with 17 bases between the two ends. CDR3 size: 16 residues. CDR3 loop: CASRSRAPTRANVLTF. In DNA form, the CDR3 reads TGTGCCAGCAGATCGAGGGCCCCGACGAGGGCCAACGTCCTGACTTTC.